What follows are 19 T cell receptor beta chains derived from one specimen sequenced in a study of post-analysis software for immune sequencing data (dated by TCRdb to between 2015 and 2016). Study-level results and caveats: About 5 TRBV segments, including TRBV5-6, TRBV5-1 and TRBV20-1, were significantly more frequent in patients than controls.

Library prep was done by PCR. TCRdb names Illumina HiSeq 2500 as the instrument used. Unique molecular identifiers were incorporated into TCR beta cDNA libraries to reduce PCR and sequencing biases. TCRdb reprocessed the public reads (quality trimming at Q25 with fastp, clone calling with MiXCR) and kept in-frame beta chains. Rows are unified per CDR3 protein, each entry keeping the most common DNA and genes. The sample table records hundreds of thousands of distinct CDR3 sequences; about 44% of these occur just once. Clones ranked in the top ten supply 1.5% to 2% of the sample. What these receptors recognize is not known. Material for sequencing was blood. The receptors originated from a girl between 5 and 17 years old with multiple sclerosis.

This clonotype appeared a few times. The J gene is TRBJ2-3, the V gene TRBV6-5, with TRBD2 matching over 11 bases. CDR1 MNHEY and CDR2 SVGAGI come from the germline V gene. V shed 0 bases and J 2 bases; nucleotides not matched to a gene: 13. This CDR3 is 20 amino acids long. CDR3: CASSYSGLAGGPGSTDTQYF. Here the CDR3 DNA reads TGTGCCAGCAGTTACTCCGGGCTAGCGGGAGGTCCGGGGTCCACAGATACGCAGTATTTT.

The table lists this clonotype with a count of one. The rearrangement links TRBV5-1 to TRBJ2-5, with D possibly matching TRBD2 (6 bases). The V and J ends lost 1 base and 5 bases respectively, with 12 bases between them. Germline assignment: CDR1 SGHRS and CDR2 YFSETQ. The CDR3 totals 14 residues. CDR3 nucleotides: TGCGCCAGCAGCTTGAGTAGCAGCGGGGAGACCCAGTACTTC. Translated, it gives CASSLSSSGETQYF.

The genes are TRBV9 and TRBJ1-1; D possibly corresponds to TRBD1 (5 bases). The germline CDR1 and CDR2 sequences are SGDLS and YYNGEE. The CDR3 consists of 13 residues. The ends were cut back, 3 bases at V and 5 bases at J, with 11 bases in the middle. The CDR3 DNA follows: TGTGCCAGCAGCGCCTTATGGGGGACTGAAGCTTTCTTT. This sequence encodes CASSALWGTEAFF.

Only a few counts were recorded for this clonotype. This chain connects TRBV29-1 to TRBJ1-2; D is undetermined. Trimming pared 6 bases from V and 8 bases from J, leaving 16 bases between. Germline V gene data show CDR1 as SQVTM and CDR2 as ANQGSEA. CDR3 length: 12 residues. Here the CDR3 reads CSVPGEKGGYTF. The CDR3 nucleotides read TGCAGCGTCCCGGGAGAGAAGGGCGGCTACACCTTC.

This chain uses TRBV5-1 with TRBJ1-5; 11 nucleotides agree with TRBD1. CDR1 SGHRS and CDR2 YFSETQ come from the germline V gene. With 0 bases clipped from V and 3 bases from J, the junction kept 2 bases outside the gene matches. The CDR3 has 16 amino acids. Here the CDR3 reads CASSLGDRGNNQPQHF. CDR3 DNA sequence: TGCGCCAGCAGCTTGGGGGACAGGGGGAACAATCAGCCCCAGCATTTT.

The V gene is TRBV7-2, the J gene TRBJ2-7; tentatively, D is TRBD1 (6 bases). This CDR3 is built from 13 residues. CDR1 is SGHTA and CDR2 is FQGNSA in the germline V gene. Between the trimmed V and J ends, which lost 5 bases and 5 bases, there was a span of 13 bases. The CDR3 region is CASSQGTFDEQYF. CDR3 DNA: TGTGCCAGCAGCCAAGGGACATTCGACGAGCAGTACTTC.

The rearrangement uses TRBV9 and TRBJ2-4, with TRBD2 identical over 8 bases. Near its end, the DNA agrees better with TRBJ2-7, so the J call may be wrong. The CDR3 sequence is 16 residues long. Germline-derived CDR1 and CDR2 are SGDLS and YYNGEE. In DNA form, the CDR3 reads TGTGCCAGCAGCGTAGCCGGGGGGGACGGAGCCTACGAGCAGTACTTC. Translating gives CASSVAGGDGAYEQYF.

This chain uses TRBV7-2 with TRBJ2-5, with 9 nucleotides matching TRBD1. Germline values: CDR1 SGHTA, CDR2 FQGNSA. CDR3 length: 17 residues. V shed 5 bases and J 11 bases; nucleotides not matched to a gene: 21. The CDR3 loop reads CASSPGGAGTGLREQYF. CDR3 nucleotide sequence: TGTGCCAGCAGCCCCGGAGGGGCCGGGACAGGGCTTAGGGAGCAGTACTTC.

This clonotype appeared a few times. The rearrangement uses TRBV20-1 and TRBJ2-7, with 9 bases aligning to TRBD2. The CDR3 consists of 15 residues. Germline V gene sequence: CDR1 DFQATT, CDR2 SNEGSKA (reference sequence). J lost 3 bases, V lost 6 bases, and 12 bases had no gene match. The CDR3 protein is CSATNSGSINYEQYF. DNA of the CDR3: TGCAGTGCGACTAATAGCGGGAGCATCAACTACGAGCAGTACTTC.

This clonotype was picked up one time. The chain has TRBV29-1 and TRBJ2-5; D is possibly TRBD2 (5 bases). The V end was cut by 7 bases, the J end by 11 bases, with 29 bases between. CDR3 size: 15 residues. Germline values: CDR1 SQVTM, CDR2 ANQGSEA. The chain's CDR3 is CSAPSAESSHNEQYF. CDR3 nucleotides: TGCAGCGCCCCCTCAGCGGAGTCCTCCCACAATGAGCAGTACTTC.

DNA for the CDR3: TGCAGCGTTGGTGGGACAGGGGGCAAAGGTCACAATGAGCAGTTCTTC. Encoded protein: CSVGGTGGKGHNEQFF. J is TRBJ2-1 and V is TRBV29-1, with TRBD1 matching over 12 bases. Per germline, CDR1 SQVTM and CDR2 ANQGSEA. The CDR3 runs to 16 residues. Trimming cost V 4 bases and J 5 bases; bases outside gene matches: 9.

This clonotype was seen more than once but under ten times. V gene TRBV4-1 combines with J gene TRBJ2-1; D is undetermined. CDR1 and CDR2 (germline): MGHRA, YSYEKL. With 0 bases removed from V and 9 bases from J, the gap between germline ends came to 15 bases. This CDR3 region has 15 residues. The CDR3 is CASSQEFVVVGEQFF. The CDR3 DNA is TGCGCCAGCAGCCAAGAGTTTGTAGTCGTCGGTGAGCAGTTCTTC.

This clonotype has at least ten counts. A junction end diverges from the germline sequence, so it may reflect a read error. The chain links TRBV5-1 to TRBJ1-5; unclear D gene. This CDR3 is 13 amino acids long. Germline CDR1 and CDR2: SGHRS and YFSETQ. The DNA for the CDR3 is TGTGCCAGCAGCCTGGACGGGAATCAGCCCCAGCATTTT. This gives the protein CASSLDGNQPQHF.

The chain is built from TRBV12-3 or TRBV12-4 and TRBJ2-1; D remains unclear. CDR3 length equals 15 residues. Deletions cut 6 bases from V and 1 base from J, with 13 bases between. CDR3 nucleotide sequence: TGTGCCAGCAGCTTCCGGTTGATATCCTACAATGAGCAGTTCTTC. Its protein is CASSFRLISYNEQFF.

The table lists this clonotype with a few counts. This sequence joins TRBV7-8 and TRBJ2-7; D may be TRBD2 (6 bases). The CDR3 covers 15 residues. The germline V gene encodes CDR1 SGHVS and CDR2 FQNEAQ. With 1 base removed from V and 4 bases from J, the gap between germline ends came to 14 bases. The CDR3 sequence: CASSLEAGSYYEQYF. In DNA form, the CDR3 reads TGTGCCAGCAGCTTAGAGGCGGGGAGTTATTACGAGCAGTACTTC.

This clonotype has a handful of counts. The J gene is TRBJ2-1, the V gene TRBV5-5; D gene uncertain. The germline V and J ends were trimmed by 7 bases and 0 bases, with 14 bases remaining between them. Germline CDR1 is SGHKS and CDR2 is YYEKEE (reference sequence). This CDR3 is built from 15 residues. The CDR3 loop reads CASGRGRISYNEQFF. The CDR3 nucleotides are TGTGCCAGCGGACGAGGACGGATCTCCTACAATGAGCAGTTCTTC. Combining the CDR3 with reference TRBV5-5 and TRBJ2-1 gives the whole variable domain DAGVTQSPTHLIKTRGQQVTLRCSPISGHKSVSWYQQVLGQGPQFIFQYYEKEERGRGNFPDRFSARQFPNYSSELNVNALLLGDSALYLCASGRGRISYNEQFFGPGTRLTVL.

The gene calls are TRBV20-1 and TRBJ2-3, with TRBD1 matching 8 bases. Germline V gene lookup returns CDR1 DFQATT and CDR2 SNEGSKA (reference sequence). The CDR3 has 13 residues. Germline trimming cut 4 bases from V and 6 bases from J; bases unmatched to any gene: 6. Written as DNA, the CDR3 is TGCAGTGCTACCCCGACAGGGGAGGATACGCAGTATTTT. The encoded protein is CSATPTGEDTQYF.

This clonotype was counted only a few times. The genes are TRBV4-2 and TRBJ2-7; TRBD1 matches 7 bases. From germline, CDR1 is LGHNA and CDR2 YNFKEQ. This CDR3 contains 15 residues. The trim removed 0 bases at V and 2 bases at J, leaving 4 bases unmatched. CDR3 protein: CASSQDQDRTYEQYF. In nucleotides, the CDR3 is TGTGCCAGCAGCCAAGATCAGGACAGGACCTACGAGCAGTACTTC.

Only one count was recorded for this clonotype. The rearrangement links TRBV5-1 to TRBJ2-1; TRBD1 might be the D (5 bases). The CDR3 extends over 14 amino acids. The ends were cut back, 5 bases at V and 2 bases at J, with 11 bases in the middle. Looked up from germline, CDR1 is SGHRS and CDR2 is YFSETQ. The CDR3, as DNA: TGCGCCAGCAGGAGAGACAGTACCTACAATGAGCAGTTCTTC. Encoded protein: CASRRDSTYNEQFF.